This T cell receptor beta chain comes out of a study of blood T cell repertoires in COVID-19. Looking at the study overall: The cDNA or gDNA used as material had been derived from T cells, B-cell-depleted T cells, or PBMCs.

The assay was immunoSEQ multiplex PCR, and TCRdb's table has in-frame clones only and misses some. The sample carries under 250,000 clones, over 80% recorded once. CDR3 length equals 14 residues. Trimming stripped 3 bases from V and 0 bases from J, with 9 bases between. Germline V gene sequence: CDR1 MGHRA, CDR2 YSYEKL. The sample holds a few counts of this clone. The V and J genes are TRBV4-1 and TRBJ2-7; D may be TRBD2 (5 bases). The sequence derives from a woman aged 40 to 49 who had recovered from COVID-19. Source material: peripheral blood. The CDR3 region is CASSQQEVSYEQYF. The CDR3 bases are TGCGCCAGCAGCCAGCAGGAGGTCTCCTACGAGCAGTACTTC.